These T cell receptor beta chains were read from a single sample in a study of T-cell memory formation after mild COVID-19. TCRdb used MiXCR to reprocess the 5' RACE reads, holding one entry per CDR3 protein. The sample includes 400,000 to 500,000 distinct CDR3 sequences, 20% of them seen just once. The sample comprised PBMCs or a T cell subset sorted from them (not recorded which). These receptors all stem from an adult woman who had mild COVID-19 (a few samples of this study predate the infection). Cell type and time point are not known. Each CDR3 is given with its conserved first and last residue. The D gene is left open where the match is weak. Some rows mark clone size as missing; the rest say once, few, many or name a class of expanded clone.

d_gene | j_gene | abundance | v_gene | CDR3nt | CDR3aa
. | TRBJ2-7 | few | TRBV25-1 | TGTGCCCTCGAGGGCTTCTCCTACGAGCAGTACTTC | CALEGFSYEQYF
TRBD2 | TRBJ2-3 | few | TRBV6-5 | TGTGCCAGCAGACCAACCGGGACTAGCGGCACAGATACGCAGTATTTT | CASRPTGTSGTDTQYF
. | TRBJ2-1 | . | TRBV6-5 | TGTGCCAGCAGCCCACTGGGGGGGGCTACGAATGAGCAGTTCTTC | CASSPLGGATNEQFF
. | TRBJ1-4 | . | TRBV15 | TGTGCCACCAGCAGAGCCCGAGATCGAATGATGGAAAAACTGTTTTTT | CATSRARDRMMEKLFF
. | TRBJ2-4 | . | TRBV7-2 | TGTGCCAGCAGCTTAGGGATAGCTGGGAACATTCAGTACTTC | CASSLGIAGNIQYF
TRBD1 | TRBJ2-7 | few | TRBV25-1 | TGTGCCAGCAGTGTAACAGGGGCGAAGAACGAGCAGTACTTC | CASSVTGAKNEQYF
TRBD1 | TRBJ2-5 | few | TRBV11-2 | TGTGCCAGCAGCGGGTGGGACAGGCAGGAGACCCAGTACTTC | CASSGWDRQETQYF
TRBD1 | TRBJ2-7 | few | TRBV6-6 | TGTGCCAGCACTACAGGGGGCGCAAGGTCCTACGAGCAGTACTTC | CASTTGGARSYEQYF
. | TRBJ1-1 | few | TRBV6-5 | TGTGCCAGCAGGCCCGACTCTTATCGAGGCTCTGAAGCTTTCTTT | CASRPDSYRGSEAFF
. | TRBJ2-3 | . | TRBV11-2 | TGTGCCAGCAGCTTATATCCGGGAACTACAGATACGCAGTATTTT | CASSLYPGTTDTQYF
. | TRBJ1-1 | few | TRBV4-1 | TGCGCCAGCAGCCAAGATCTGTCGGCAGGCACTGAAGCTTTCTTT | CASSQDLSAGTEAFF
TRBD1 | TRBJ2-4 | few | TRBV5-1 | TGCGCCAGCAGCACCGGGACAGGCATTCAGTACTTC | CASSTGTGIQYF
TRBD1 | TRBJ2-5 | many | TRBV6-1 | TGTGCCACGGTCCGGGACAGGGGTCGAGAGACCCAGTACTTC | CATVRDRGRETQYF
. | TRBJ2-3 | . | TRBV7-2 | TGTGCCAGCAGCCCCCGGGACACCAGCACAGATACGCAGTATTTT | CASSPRDTSTDTQYF
. | TRBJ2-5 | . | TRBV7-9 | TGTGCCAGCAAGGTGGCGGGGAAAGTGACCCAGTACTTC | CASKVAGKVTQYF
TRBD1 | TRBJ2-7 | . | TRBV4-2 | TGTGCCAGCAGCCAAGAATTCAGGGGGTCCTACGAGCAGTACTTC | CASSQEFRGSYEQYF
. | TRBJ2-5 | . | TRBV7-7 | TGTGCTAGCAGCTTAGCAGCTGGTCAAGAGACCCAGTACTTC | CASSLAAGQETQYF
. | TRBJ2-7 | . | TRBV27 | TGTGCCAGCAGTACCCCGGGACTCAGTCAGCAGTACTTC | CASSTPGLSQQYF
. | TRBJ2-1 | . | TRBV11-3 | TGTGCCAGCAGCTTTCCCAGGGTCAGCGATGAGCAGTTCTTC | CASSFPRVSDEQFF
TRBD1 | TRBJ1-4 | few | TRBV5-5 | TGTGCCAGCAGCTGGGGACAGCCAGAAGAAAAACTGTTTTTT | CASSWGQPEEKLFF
TRBD1 | TRBJ2-7 | . | TRBV30 | TGTGCCTGGAGACCACCCGACAGGGGCCTTGTTTACGAGCAGTACTTC | CAWRPPDRGLVYEQYF
. | TRBJ2-7 | few | TRBV6-6 | TGTGCCAGCGCGTCCGGGGCCTACGAGCAGTACTTC | CASASGAYEQYF
TRBD2 | TRBJ2-3 | . | TRBV6-8 | TGTGCCAACCCGAGGAGCGGGAGATCAGATACGCAGTATTTT | CANPRSGRSDTQYF
TRBD1 | TRBJ2-6 | . | TRBV7-2 | TGTGCCAGCAGCTTCACCAGACAGGGGAGCAACTCTGGGGCCAACGTCCTGACTTTC | CASSFTRQGSNSGANVLTF
TRBD2 | TRBJ2-1 | few | TRBV29-1 | TGCAGCGCCCTTGATGGGACTAGCGGATATTACAATGAGCAGTTCTTC | CSALDGTSGYYNEQFF
TRBD2 | TRBJ2-7 | few | TRBV7-2 | TGTGCCAGCAGCTTCCTAGCGGGAGGCTCCTACGAGCAGTACTTC | CASSFLAGGSYEQYF
. | TRBJ1-2 | few | TRBV6-5 | TGTGCCAGCAGTTACGGGCCCAGGGGCCCTCCCCGGTATGGCTACACCTTC | CASSYGPRGPPRYGYTF
TRBD2 | TRBJ2-1 | . | TRBV7-2 | TGTGCCAGCAGCTTATTCGCTAGCGGGAGCGGCTCCTACAATGAGCAGTTCTTC | CASSLFASGSGSYNEQFF
. | TRBJ1-5 | . | TRBV5-1 | TGCGCCAGCAGCTTGGCCGGGTCTGGCCAGCCCCAGCATTTT | CASSLAGSGQPQHF
TRBD1 | TRBJ1-1 | . | TRBV6-2/TRBV6-3 | TGTGCCAGCAGCCGCGGACAGACAGGGATCGGTGAAGCTTTCTTT | CASSRGQTGIGEAFF
. | TRBJ2-4 | few | TRBV25-1 | TGTGCCAGCAGTGACCCCCACGGTGGGGTTATGGACATTCAGTACTTC | CASSDPHGGVMDIQYF
. | TRBJ1-1 | . | TRBV19 | TGTGCCAGTAGTATCCCGAACACTGAAGCTTTCTTT | CASSIPNTEAFF
TRBD1 | TRBJ1-3 | . | TRBV3-1 | TGTGCCAGCAGCCACTCCGGACAGGGGAGAAACACCATATATTTT | CASSHSGQGRNTIYF
. | TRBJ1-1 | few | TRBV5-1 | TGCGCCAGCAGCCACGAACACACTGAAGCTTTCTTT | CASSHEHTEAFF
. | TRBJ2-5 | few | TRBV4-2 | TGTGCCAGCAGCCAAATATTACTAGCTTCGGAGACCCAGTACTTC | CASSQILLASETQYF
. | TRBJ2-5 | . | TRBV5-5 | TGTGCCAGCAGCTTCTCTAAAGAGACCCAGTACTTC | CASSFSKETQYF
TRBD2 | TRBJ2-7 | . | TRBV19 | TGTGCCAGTAGTATCGGGGGGAGTCAGTACGAGCAGTACTTC | CASSIGGSQYEQYF
TRBD1 | TRBJ2-7 | . | TRBV3-1 | TGTGCCAGCAGCCAAGAAGTCCTCCAGGGGGCCCACTACGAGCAGTACTTC | CASSQEVLQGAHYEQYF
TRBD2 | TRBJ2-3 | . | TRBV6-5 | TGTGCCAGCACACCACTAGCGGGGGTTAGCACAGATACGCAGTATTTT | CASTPLAGVSTDTQYF
. | TRBJ1-1 | many | TRBV7-9 | TGTGCCAGCAGCTCGTCAGTGGGCACTGAAGCTTTCTTT | CASSSSVGTEAFF
TRBD1 | TRBJ2-7 | few | TRBV7-9 | TGTGCCAGCAGCTCGGACAGGGGGGTCCACGAGCAGTACTTC | CASSSDRGVHEQYF
TRBD2 | TRBJ2-3 | few | TRBV7-3 | TGTGCCAGCAGCTTGGCTAGCGGGAGCGTCGCAGATACGCAGTATTTT | CASSLASGSVADTQYF
. | TRBJ2-7 | many | TRBV4-2 | TGTGCCAGCAGCCCAACCCGGCTAGTATCTTACGAGCAGTACTTC | CASSPTRLVSYEQYF